Sequencing of this TCR beta chain was carried out in a study of regulatory T cells in long-lasting Graves disease. This clonotype was detected a few times. CDR3 length: 18 residues. Germline CDR1 reads MNHEY; CDR2 reads SVGAGI. With V trimmed by 4 bases and J by 1 base, 6 bases remained unmatched. Arm-PCR of CDR3 regions with iRepertoire HTBI primers generated TCR beta libraries. TCRdb ran MiXCR on the multiplex PCR reads and lists one entry per CDR3 protein. The sample has about 440,000 distinct CDR3 sequences, roughly 15% seen once. Time point meaning: newly diagnosed GD, antithyroid drugs for less than 3 months. PBMC-derived RNA was used for the TCR library. These data also formed part of another study, on T cells in Graves' hyperthyroidism and ophthalmopathy. That paper notes: Patients having uncontrolled infection, another autoimmune disease, pregnancy or lactation were not included. Using the HTBI primer set, a first-round RT-PCR was run on the TCR CDR3.

The clonotype was recovered from a woman aged 30 to 39 with Graves disease. The sequencing used peripheral blood mononuclear cells (PBMCs), collected at new diagnosis, from a patient treated with antithyroid drugs. The chain has TRBV6-5 and TRBJ2-2; 13 bases line up with TRBD2. The CDR3 nucleotides read TGTGCCAGCAGTTTCTTCCGACTAGCGGGAGGGAACACCGGGGAGCTGTTTTTT. Translating gives CASSFFRLAGGNTGELFF.